These 14 T cell receptor beta chains were all obtained from the same sample, sequenced in a study of cytomegalovirus exposure and HLA in healthy donors. Sequenced by immunoSEQ multiplex PCR; TCRdb stores in-frame clones only, minus some. The top ten hold 8.7% of the sample, which has over 110,000 clones, roughly 86% seen once. The sequenced material came from PBMCs. The receptors here all came from a man younger than 35 in good health and CMV-seropositive.

The chain is built from TRBV15 and TRBJ2-3; 8 positions match TRBD2. Germline loops: CDR1 LNHNV, CDR2 YYDKDF (reference sequence). CDR3 length: 15 residues. Germline trimming cut 0 bases from V and 11 bases from J; bases unmatched to any gene: 10. For the CDR3, the DNA is TGTGCCACCAGCAGAGATCTGCAGGGACTAGGAAAGCAGTATTTT. Encoded protein: CATSRDLQGLGKQYF.

This sequence joins TRBV5-1 and TRBJ2-3, with TRBD2 matching 10 bases. The germline gives CDR1 SGHRS, CDR2 YFSETQ. The CDR3 has 15 residues. The V and J ends lost 1 base and 4 bases, in that order; junction bases with no gene match: 3. CDR3 coding DNA: TGCGCCAGCAGCTTGATAGCGGGGGGCGCAGATACGCAGTATTTT. Encoded protein: CASSLIAGGADTQYF.

This clone was observed a single time. The rearrangement joins TRBV19 to TRBJ2-1, with TRBD2 matching over 14 bases. The junction had 5 bases not matched to a gene; V was cut back by 6 bases and J by 10 bases. Germline V gene lookup returns CDR1 LNHDA and CDR2 SQIVND (reference sequence). This CDR3 comprises 14 residues. CDR3 amino acids: CASRTSGGAREQFF. CDR3 nucleotide sequence: TGTGCCAGTAGGACTAGCGGGGGGGCTCGGGAGCAGTTCTTC.

The rearrangement links TRBV11-3 to TRBJ2-3; unclear D gene. V shed 0 bases and J shed 5 bases, with 3 bases lying between them. CDR1 SGHNT and CDR2 YENEEA come from the germline V gene. The CDR3 covers 12 residues. CDR3 sequence: CASSLERDTQYF. The CDR3 nucleotides are TGTGCCAGCAGCTTAGAGAGAGATACGCAGTATTTT.

The rearrangement uses TRBV2 and TRBJ2-2, with 9 nucleotides matching TRBD2. Trimming cost V 6 bases and J 5 bases; bases outside gene matches: 13. The CDR3 is 17 residues long. Germline CDR1 reads SNHLY; CDR2 reads FYNNEI. The CDR3 DNA sequence: TGTGCCAGCAGACTCTCTGGGGGTAGCGGGGGAACCGGGGAGCTGTTTTTT. It yields the protein CASRLSGGSGGTGELFF.

The CDR3 DNA is TGTGCCAGCTCACCAAACAGGGGAAAGGCAGATACGCAGTATTTT. Its protein is CASSPNRGKADTQYF. The chain carries TRBV18 and TRBJ2-3; 7 bases agree with TRBD1. The length of the CDR3 is 15 residues. CDR1 KGHSH and CDR2 LQKENI come from the germline V gene. Unmatched junction bases numbered 6, after V lost 2 bases and J lost 4 bases.

The chain links TRBV18 to TRBJ1-5, with 7 bases matching TRBD1. The CDR3 covers 17 residues. With 6 bases clipped from V and 0 bases from J, the junction kept 11 bases outside the gene matches. Germline lookup yields CDR1 KGHSH and CDR2 LQKENI. The CDR3 region has the DNA TGTGCCAGCTCTCACTCCGACAGGACAGGTAGCAATCAGCCCCAGCATTTT. Its protein is CASSHSDRTGSNQPQHF.

This chain connects TRBV7-8 to TRBJ1-5; D gene unclear. This CDR3 is 17 amino acids long. The V gene lost 1 base and the J gene lost 3 bases, with 16 bases spanning the gap. CDR1 is SGHVS, CDR2 FQNEAQ, per germline. CDR3 sequence reads: CASSLGVDTADNQPQHF. Written as DNA, the CDR3 is TGTGCCAGCAGCTTAGGGGTTGACACAGCTGACAATCAGCCCCAGCATTTT.

The gene calls are TRBV7-6 and TRBJ2-1; D not certain. This CDR3 comprises 14 residues. Between the trimmed V and J ends, which lost 1 base and 3 bases, there was a span of 7 bases. CDR1 is SGHVS and CDR2 is FNYEAQ in the germline V gene. The DNA for the CDR3 is TGTGCCAGCAGCTTAGATTTAGTCTACAATGAGCAGTTCTTC. Translating gives CASSLDLVYNEQFF.

The chain recombines TRBV18 with TRBJ2-7, with D perhaps matching TRBD2 (5 bases). The CDR3 consists of 16 residues. The germline CDR1 and CDR2 sequences are KGHSH and LQKENI. The V gene lost 1 base and the J gene lost 5 bases, with 18 bases spanning the gap. The CDR3 region is CASSPLSSTGRHEQYF. The CDR3 nucleotides are TGTGCCAGCTCACCACTTTCTAGCACCGGGCGACACGAGCAGTACTTC.

This clone showed up just once. The chain carries TRBV6-1 and TRBJ2-1; 8 positions agree with TRBD2. The CDR3 is 20 amino acids. V was clipped by 0 bases and J by 4 bases; unmatched bases: 17. Per the germline V gene, CDR1 is MNHNS and CDR2 is SASEGT. The CDR3 nucleotides read TGTGCCAGCAGTGAAGCGCCGGGGGGGTTAGTGGGCTTACGGTACAATGAGCAGTTCTTC. Protein: CASSEAPGGLVGLRYNEQFF.

The CDR3 sequence is CASSFKPAVEQYF. CDR3 coding DNA: TGTGCCAGCAGCTTTAAGCCCGCGGTCGAGCAGTACTTC. V is TRBV11-2 and J is TRBJ2-7, with D unresolved. CDR1 and CDR2 from the germline V gene are SGHAT and FQNNGV. Trimming removed 3 bases at V and 6 bases at J, with 12 bases between. CDR3 size: 13 residues.

This chain uses TRBV9 with TRBJ2-3; 8 positions match TRBD2. The CDR3 is made up of 16 amino acids. Trimming at V came to 0 bases and at J to 3 bases, leaving 6 bases not matched to a gene. CDR1 and CDR2 from the germline V gene are SGDLS and YYNGEE. The CDR3 region is CASSVAASGGTDTQYF. CDR3 DNA sequence: TGTGCCAGCAGCGTAGCTGCCAGCGGGGGAACAGATACGCAGTATTTT. The whole variable domain, remainder taken from reference TRBV9 and TRBJ2-3, is DSGVTQTPKHLITATGQRVTLRCSPRSGDLSVYWYQQSLDQGLQFLIQYYNGEERAKGNILERFSAQQFPDLHSELNLSSLELGDSALYFCASSVAASGGTDTQYFGPGTRLTVL.

The chain employs TRBV5-1 and TRBJ2-7, with TRBD2 matching over 9 bases. This CDR3 is 15 amino acids long. The J segment lost 2 bases and the V segment lost 0 bases, leaving 3 bases of the junction unmatched. Germline loops: CDR1 SGHRS, CDR2 YFSETQ. CDR3 nucleotide sequence: TGCGCCAGCAGCTTGGGGGCGGGAGGGCCCTACGAGCAGTACTTC. It encodes CASSLGAGGPYEQYF.